This T cell receptor beta chain stems from a study of metastatic and nonmetastatic thyroid tumors. Background on the study: Malignant and benign thyroid patients had repertoires compared in peripheral blood and tumor or nodule tissue.

Points on this clone: Its cognate antigen is unknown.

Overall study findings and caveats: Malignant tumors reportedly showed significantly higher TCR beta diversity than benign nodules in both blood and tumor.

Ahead of thyroid surgery, no patient had received treatment of any kind. Authors' data handling: Differences in CDR3 between clinicopathological groups were drawn on to build a classifier intended to discriminate distant-metastatic papillary thyroid cancer patients. MiXCR was used by TCRdb to re-call the PCR reads. These V and J calls originate from TCRdb's pipeline instead of the authors' own analysis. The table records about 16,000 clones, under 30% of them present only once. Germline CDR1 is KGHSH and CDR2 is LQKENI. The CDR3 is 17 amino acids. Trimming shortened V by 6 bases and J by 4 bases, and 24 bases separated the two germline ends.

Material: adjacent normal tissue. The genes are TRBV18 and TRBJ1-2; D may be TRBD1 (5 bases). This TCR derives from a female donor with papillary thyroid cancer or a benign thyroid nodule (not recorded which). Some clones in this sample may be carry-over from other donors' samples. In DNA form, the CDR3 reads TGTGCCAGCTCGTTGCGTGGACGGACGGGGGAAGGCTATGGCTACACCTTC. Protein product: CASSLRGRTGEGYGYTF.